This T cell receptor (beta chain) was documented in a study of T cell responses to AZD1222 COVID-19 vaccine. Details on this clone: Its antigen is undetermined.

The repertoire was sequenced with immunoSEQ multiplex PCR; TCRdb's copy has only in-frame clones and lacks some. This table holds around 150,000 clones, over 75% found once. Study-wide results and limits: Variant regions that are unmutated are reportedly the target of nearly half of spike-specific TCRs. CD4 TCRs associated with vaccination spanned spike, dominating at 160-218 and 743-854.

CDR1 is MNHEY and CDR2 is SVGAGI in the germline V gene. After removal of 7 bases from V and 3 bases from J, the junction contained 5 bases not matched to a gene. CDR3 length: 14 amino acids. The sequenced sample was peripheral blood, obtained 28 days after the second AZD1222 dose. The chain joins TRBV6-5 to TRBJ2-1, with 8 bases lining up with TRBD1. The clonotype was recovered from an adult who received the AZD1222 COVID-19 vaccine. DNA for the CDR3: TGTGCCAGCACTTCCGGGACAGGCTACAATGAGCAGTTCTTC. This gives the protein CASTSGTGYNEQFF.